Listed here are 18 T cell receptor beta chains from one sample, sequenced in a study of T cell responses to AZD1222 COVID-19 vaccine. The method was immunoSEQ multiplex PCR; TCRdb's version includes in-frame clones alone and lacks a portion of them. The sample has approximately 120,000 clones; 80% to 95% are singletons. The sequences come from peripheral blood, collected on day 0 of AZD1222 vaccination. The receptor set was obtained from an adult in good health.

The chain links TRBV7-3 to TRBJ2-3; 10 bases match TRBD2. With 2 bases clipped from V and 6 bases from J, the junction kept 8 bases outside the gene matches. Per the germline V gene, CDR1 is SGHTA and CDR2 is FQGTGA. The CDR3 is 16 residues long. CDR3 loop: CASSLGSGGPRDTQYF. CDR3 nucleotides: TGTGCCAGCAGCTTAGGTAGCGGGGGGCCTAGGGATACGCAGTATTTT. Together with reference TRBV7-3 and TRBJ2-3, the CDR3 gives the full variable domain: GAGVSQTPSNKVTEKGKYVELRCDPISGHTALYWYRQSLGQGPEFLIYFQGTGAADDSGLPNDRFFAVRPEGSVSTLKIQRTERGDSAVYLCASSLGSGGPRDTQYFGPGTRLTVL.

The chain recombines TRBV7-2 with TRBJ2-7, with 7 bases that match TRBD1. CDR1 is SGHTA, CDR2 FQGNSA, per germline. This CDR3 contains 13 residues. V dropped 5 bases and J dropped 6; count of bases not matched to a gene: 7. CDR3 residues: CASSRDRVREQYF. CDR3 nucleotide sequence: TGTGCCAGCAGCCGTGACAGGGTACGCGAGCAGTACTTC. Looking up the rest from reference TRBV7-2 and TRBJ2-7 gives the full variable domain: GAGVSQSPSNKVTEKGKDVELRCDPISGHTALYWYRQSLGQGLEFLIYFQGNSAPDKSGLPSDRFSAERTGGSVSTLTIQRTQQEDSAVYLCASSRDRVREQYFGPGTRLTVT.

The J gene is TRBJ1-1, the V gene TRBV9; 9 bases agree with TRBD1. V dropped 3 bases and J dropped 1; count of bases not matched to a gene: 4. Germline V gene sequence: CDR1 SGDLS, CDR2 YYNGEE. This CDR3 contains 15 residues. The CDR3 DNA follows: TGTGCCAGCAGCGCTGGGACAGGGTCGAACACTGAAGCTTTCTTT. It is translated as CASSAGTGSNTEAFF.

The V call is TRBV7-2, the J call TRBJ2-7, with 8 bases lining up with TRBD2. Germline lookup yields CDR1 SGHTA and CDR2 FQGNSA. Losses at the gene ends were 4 bases for V and 0 bases for J; bases not matched to a gene: 5. This CDR3 is 15 amino acids long. The CDR3 sequence: CASSSSGGYSYEQYF. Written as DNA, the CDR3 is TGTGCCAGCAGCTCGAGCGGGGGTTACTCCTACGAGCAGTACTTC.

Concerning this clone: Germline is not matched at one junction end, which may reflect a read error. The chain recombines TRBV5-1 with TRBJ1-6; 7 bases agree with TRBD1. The CDR3 spans 18 residues. Germline V CDR1 and CDR2: SGHRS, YFSETQ. CDR3 DNA: TGCGCCAGCAGCTTGGGCCAGACAGGGAGGCAGTATACTTCACCCCTCCACTTT. It specifies CASSLGQTGRQYTSPLHF.

Points on this clone: Other DNA sequences in the sample encode the same CDR3. V is TRBV28 and J is TRBJ1-1; no definite D call. The CDR3 contains 13 residues. Germline loops: CDR1 MDHEN, CDR2 SYDVKM. Trimming stripped 2 bases from V and 1 base from J, with 5 bases between. In nucleotides, the CDR3 is TGTGCCAGCAGTTTAGGCGGGAACACTGAAGCTTTCTTT. Amino acids: CASSLGGNTEAFF.

V and J are TRBV18 and TRBJ2-2; TRBD2 matches 11 bases. From germline, CDR1 is KGHSH and CDR2 LQKENI. This CDR3 is 17 amino acids long. J gave up 5 bases and V 3 bases, and 8 bases lay outside the gene matches. The CDR3 bases are TGTGCCAGCTCACCCCTAGCGGGGGGCCTGAGGACCGGGGAGCTGTTTTTT. Amino acids: CASSPLAGGLRTGELFF.

The rearrangement uses TRBV3-1 (or the pseudogene TRBV3-2) and TRBJ2-1; D unresolved. The ends were cut back, 0 bases at V and 1 base at J, with 10 bases in the middle. CDR1 LGHDT and CDR2 YNNKEL come from the germline V gene (reference sequence). The CDR3 length is 16 residues. The DNA for the CDR3 is TGTGCCAGCAGCCAAGATCCGGGCTCATCCTACAATGAGCAGTTCTTC. This codes for CASSQDPGSSYNEQFF.

The count of this clone is one. The chain recombines TRBV6-4 with TRBJ2-1, with 10 bases aligning to TRBD1. This CDR3 has 15 residues. V gave up 2 bases and J gave up 4 bases; unmatched junction bases: 2. CDR1 is MRHNA and CDR2 is SNTAGT in the germline V gene. The CDR3 bases are TGTGCCAGCAGTGACAGGACAGGGGGATACAATGAGCAGTTCTTC. Translated, it gives CASSDRTGGYNEQFF.

This clone was recorded only once. This chain connects TRBV5-1 to TRBJ1-2; 9 nucleotides match TRBD1. Germline CDR1 is SGHRS and CDR2 is YFSETQ. With 5 bases clipped from V and 8 bases from J, the junction kept 22 bases outside the gene matches. The CDR3 runs to 18 residues. CDR3 nucleotide sequence: TGCGCCAGCAGACTTGGAGGCCTTGGCCGGACAGGGGAGTTGGGCTACACCTTC. The encoded protein is CASRLGGLGRTGELGYTF.

The gene calls are TRBV7-2 and TRBJ2-1; 8 nucleotides line up with TRBD2. V trimming: 4 bases; J trimming: 0 bases; junction bases outside the gene matches: 8. Per the germline V gene, CDR1 is SGHTA and CDR2 is FQGNSA. CDR3 length: 17 residues. The CDR3 nucleotides are TGTGCCAGCAGCTATCCCAGCGGGGGCTACTCCTACAATGAGCAGTTCTTC. Residues: CASSYPSGGYSYNEQFF.

The chain links TRBV7-6 to TRBJ2-3; D is perhaps TRBD2 (6 bases). V was clipped by 1 base and J by 0 bases, with 11 bases between them. The germline CDR1 and CDR2 sequences are SGHVS and FNYEAQ. The CDR3 contains 16 residues. CDR3 sequence (DNA): TGTGCCAGCAGCTTAGACTCCGGGACTAGCACAGATACGCAGTATTTT. This translates into CASSLDSGTSTDTQYF.

V is TRBV5-1 and J is TRBJ1-2; D is unresolved. The CDR3 length is 15 residues. Germline V gene lookup returns CDR1 SGHRS and CDR2 YFSETQ. Trimming left V 4 bases short and J 2 bases short, with 15 bases between. This CDR3 is CASSPGFRENYGYTF. Written as DNA, the CDR3 is TGCGCCAGCAGCCCCGGATTCCGGGAAAACTATGGCTACACCTTC.

The chain is built from TRBV11-2 and TRBJ2-1; 11 nucleotides line up with TRBD2. V dropped 0 bases and J dropped 9; count of bases not matched to a gene: 16. This CDR3 spans 19 amino acids. Looked up from germline, CDR1 is SGHAT and CDR2 is FQNNGV. CDR3 protein: CASSLEGLAGGRGPLEQFF. The CDR3 DNA follows: TGTGCCAGCAGCTTAGAGGGGCTAGCGGGGGGCAGGGGACCGCTTGAGCAGTTCTTC. Complete variable domain (other parts from reference TRBV11-2 and TRBJ2-1): EAGVAQSPRYKIIEKRQSVAFWCNPISGHATLYWYQQILGQGPKLLIQFQNNGVVDDSQLPKDRFSAERLKGVDSTLKIQPAKLEDSAVYLCASSLEGLAGGRGPLEQFFGPGTRLTVL.

The genes are TRBV2 and TRBJ1-5; possibly TRBD1 for D (6 bases). The CDR3 consists of 16 residues. The germline V gene has CDR1 SNHLY and CDR2 FYNNEI. V gave up 4 bases and J gave up 5 bases, with 18 bases separating them. CDR3 bases: TGTGCCAGCAGTGCTGGATTGGGGAAGGGGGATCAGCCCCAGCATTTT. This gives the protein CASSAGLGKGDQPQHF.

This chain uses TRBV7-9 with TRBJ1-6; tentatively, D is TRBD1 (5 bases). Germline V CDR1 and CDR2: SEHNR, FQNEAQ (reference sequence). There are 14 residues in the CDR3. Trimming cost V 6 bases and J 9 bases, with 15 bases left between them. The CDR3 loop reads CASSSTDLGSPLHF. The CDR3 DNA is TGTGCCAGCAGTTCGACAGATCTTGGTTCACCCCTCCACTTT.

This chain joins TRBV29-1 and TRBJ1-1; D gene uncertain. The length of the CDR3 is 12 residues. Germline V lookup: CDR1 SQVTM, CDR2 ANQGSEA. Trimming stripped 6 bases from V and 11 bases from J, with 19 bases between. The chain's CDR3 is CSVAVTLQSAFF. In DNA form, the CDR3 reads TGCAGCGTAGCCGTAACTCTTCAGTCGGCTTTCTTT. The full variable domain, completed using reference TRBV29-1 and TRBJ1-1, is SAVISQKPSRDICQRGTSLTIQCQVDSQVTMMFWYRQQPGQSLTLIATANQGSEATYESGFVIDKFPISRPNLTFSTLTVSNMSPEDSSIYLCSVAVTLQSAFFGQGTRLTVV.

This chain joins TRBV5-4 and TRBJ1-2; 9 nucleotides align to TRBD1. The junction had 16 bases not matched to a gene; V was cut back by 2 bases and J by 11 bases. The germline gives CDR1 SGHNT, CDR2 YYREEE (reference sequence). The CDR3 spans 16 residues. The CDR3 DNA reads TGTGCCAGCAGCTTTGGTGTAGTACAGGGGGCAGGGGGTTACACCTTC. This codes for CASSFGVVQGAGGYTF.